The table lists the clone carrying this T cell receptor beta chain with a few counts. Its antigen is as yet unknown. Trimming removed 5 bases at V and 1 base at J, with 11 bases between. There are 14 residues in the CDR3. Germline values: CDR1 SGHAT, CDR2 FQDESV (reference sequence). This sample was taken from a study of T cell repertoires in cytomegalovirus infection. MiXCR, run by TCRdb on the reads, gives a single entry per CDR3 protein. The sample yields a few hundred thousand distinct CDR3 sequences, about 40% seen once. Study results and limitations: In two of eight donors, the top clonotype was HLA-C-restricted CMV-specific.

The rearrangement uses TRBV11-1 and TRBJ1-1; unclear D gene. The sample here was cultured PBMCs, taken from culture after CMV antigen stimulation. This sequence originates from a human donor in good health (CMV status not recorded). Some clones in this sample may be carry-over from other donors' samples. The CDR3 DNA reads as TGTGCCAGCAGCCGGAACCTGGGGAACACTGAAGCTTTCTTT. Amino acid sequence: CASSRNLGNTEAFF. The full variable domain, completed using reference TRBV11-1 and TRBJ1-1, is EAEVAQSPRYKITEKSQAVAFWCDPISGHATLYWYRQILGQGPELLVQFQDESVVDDSQLPKDRFSAERLKGVDSTLKIQPAELGDSAMYLCASSRNLGNTEAFFGQGTRLTVV.